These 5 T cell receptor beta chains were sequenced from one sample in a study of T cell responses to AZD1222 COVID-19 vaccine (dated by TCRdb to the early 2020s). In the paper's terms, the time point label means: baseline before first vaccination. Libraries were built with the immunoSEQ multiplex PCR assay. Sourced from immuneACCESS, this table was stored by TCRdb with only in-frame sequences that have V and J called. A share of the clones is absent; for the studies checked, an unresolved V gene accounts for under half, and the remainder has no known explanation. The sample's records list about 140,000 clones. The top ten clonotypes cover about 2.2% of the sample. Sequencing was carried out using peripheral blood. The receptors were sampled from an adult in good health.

The chain's CDR3 is CASRALAGGSNTGELFF. For the CDR3, the DNA is TGCGCCAGCAGAGCGCTAGCGGGGGGATCAAACACCGGGGAGCTGTTTTTT. The chain couples TRBV5-1 to TRBJ2-2; 11 bases are shared with TRBD2. The CDR3 extends over 17 amino acids. Unmatched junction bases numbered 8, after V lost 5 bases and J lost 2 bases. Germline values: CDR1 SGHRS, CDR2 YFSETQ.

This chain's CDR3 is CASSPTSGEVDTQYF. The CDR3 DNA is TGTGCCAGCAGCCCGACTAGCGGGGAAGTAGATACGCAGTATTTT. J is TRBJ2-3 and V is TRBV5-4; 11 bases align to TRBD2. This CDR3 spans 15 amino acids. Germline lookup yields CDR1 SGHNT and CDR2 YYREEE (reference sequence). Trimming cost V 4 bases and J 5 bases; bases outside gene matches: 6.

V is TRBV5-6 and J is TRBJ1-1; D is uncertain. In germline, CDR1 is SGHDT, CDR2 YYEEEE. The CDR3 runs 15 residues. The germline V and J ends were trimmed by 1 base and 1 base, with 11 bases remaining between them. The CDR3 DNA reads TGTGCCAGCAGCTTGTATATGACGGCGAACACTGAAGCTTTCTTT. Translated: CASSLYMTANTEAFF.

CDR3 coding DNA: TGTGCCAGCAGCCCCCCATTCGGGGCGAACACTGAAGCTTTCTTT. This codes for CASSPPFGANTEAFF. The genes are TRBV5-4 and TRBJ1-1; D is possibly TRBD1 (5 bases). Between the trimmed V and J ends, which lost 4 bases and 1 base, there was a span of 14 bases. CDR3 size: 15 residues. The germline CDR1 and CDR2 sequences are SGHNT and YYREEE (reference sequence).

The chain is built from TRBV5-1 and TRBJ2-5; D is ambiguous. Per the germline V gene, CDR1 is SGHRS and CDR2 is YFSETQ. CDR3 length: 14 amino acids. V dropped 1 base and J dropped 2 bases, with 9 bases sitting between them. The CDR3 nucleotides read TGCGCCAGCAGCTTGCTCAGGTTTCAAGAGACCCAGTACTTC. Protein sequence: CASSLLRFQETQYF.